Here is one TCR beta chain with its context. Antigen specificity is unknown. Assay: immunoSEQ multiplex PCR; the TCRdb copy retains only in-frame clones and omits some. The profile shows about 27,000 clones, 65% to 75% of them singletons. Trimming cost V 6 bases and J 6 bases; bases outside gene matches: 11. This CDR3 region has 16 residues. Germline loops: CDR1 KGHSH, CDR2 LQKENI. This entry comes from a study of immune evolution from preneoplasia to lung adenocarcinoma. Overall study findings and caveats: Clonality was highest in normal lung, lower in later-stage lesions apparently.

Histologic diagnosis was independently verified by two lung pathologists. Premalignant or tumor cells were enriched by macro-dissection after pathologic assessment. This sequence joins TRBV18 and TRBJ2-1; 10 nucleotides agree with TRBD2. The sequence came from a person aged 55-75 years with invasive lung adenocarcinoma. Some clones in this sample may be carry-over from other donors' samples. Sequencing was performed on FFPE invasive lung adenocarcinoma tissue. CDR3 coding DNA: TGTGCCAGCTCTCCCCTCGGAGCGGGAGGGATCAATGAGCAGTTCTTC. This encodes CASSPLGAGGINEQFF.